The 15 T cell receptor beta chains in this list originate from one sample, sequenced in a study of cytomegalovirus exposure and HLA in healthy donors. Both 60 Vbeta primers and 13 Jbeta primers went into the PCR. This table comes from immunoSEQ multiplex PCR, and its TCRdb copy is limited to in-frame clones, with some not included. The table records roughly 130,000 clones, around 79% of them present only once. The source material was PBMCs. Receptor source: a woman aged 45-60 years in good health and CMV-seropositive.

The rearrangement joins TRBV5-8 to TRBJ2-5; D may be TRBD2 (7 bases). CDR3 length: 16 amino acids. V lost 1 base to trimming and J lost 0 bases, with 13 bases between them. The germline gives CDR1 SGHTS, CDR2 YDEGEE. The CDR3 sequence is CASSLWGGTYQETQYF. CDR3 sequence (DNA): TGTGCCAGCAGCTTGTGGGGGGGCACGTACCAAGAGACCCAGTACTTC.

The rearrangement links TRBV6-6 to TRBJ1-1; 9 positions agree with TRBD1. Losses at the gene ends were 4 bases for V and 7 bases for J; bases not matched to a gene: 4. Germline CDR1 reads MNHNY; CDR2 reads SVGAGI (reference sequence). The CDR3 consists of 13 residues. The CDR3 sequence is CASSLQGANEAFF. In nucleotides, the CDR3 is TGTGCCAGCAGTTTACAGGGGGCAAATGAAGCTTTCTTT.

The J gene is TRBJ2-5, the V gene TRBV6-5; D might be TRBD1 (7 bases). The DNA end lines up better with TRBJ2-7; the J call may be wrong. Looked up from germline, CDR1 is MNHEY and CDR2 is SVGAGI. The CDR3 runs 12 residues. CDR3 DNA: TGTGCCAGCAGCAGGGGGGAGAACGAGCAGTACTTC. Protein product: CASSRGENEQYF.

The rearrangement links TRBV12-5 to TRBJ1-1; weak D call: TRBD1 (6 bases). Germline V gives CDR1 LGHNT, CDR2 FRNRAP. The CDR3 has 14 amino acids. V lost 2 bases to trimming and J lost 0 bases, with 7 bases between them. The CDR3 loop reads CASGLTGLNTEAFF. CDR3 DNA sequence: TGTGCTAGTGGTTTGACAGGGTTGAACACTGAAGCTTTCTTT.

This chain uses TRBV6-4 with TRBJ2-3; no firm D call. V lost 6 bases to trimming and J lost 1 base, with 8 bases between them. The CDR3 length is 13 residues. In germline, CDR1 is MRHNA, CDR2 SNTAGT. This chain's CDR3 is CASSASRTDTQYF. Written as DNA, the CDR3 is TGTGCCAGCAGCGCGTCCCGCACAGATACGCAGTATTTT.

The chain carries TRBV11-3 and TRBJ2-2; 8 nucleotides agree with TRBD1. V trimming: 5 bases; J trimming: 4 bases; junction bases outside the gene matches: 6. The germline V gene encodes CDR1 SGHNT and CDR2 YENEEA. CDR3 size: 15 residues. The CDR3 sequence: CASSPGGEGTGELFF. The CDR3 region has the DNA TGTGCCAGCAGCCCAGGGGGCGAGGGCACCGGGGAGCTGTTTTTT.

This chain uses TRBV7-8 with TRBJ1-2; 8 bases fit TRBD1. CDR3 length: 17 amino acids. Germline V gene sequence: CDR1 SGHVS, CDR2 FQNEAQ. J was trimmed by 4 bases and V by 1 base; bases with no gene match: 11. This chain's CDR3 is CASSLVGQGKGSYGYTF. The DNA of the CDR3 is TGTGCCAGCAGCTTAGTAGGACAGGGTAAAGGCTCCTATGGCTACACCTTC.

CDR3 in DNA: TGTGCCAGCAGCTCGGAGGTTCAAGAGACCCAGTACTTC. This sequence encodes CASSSEVQETQYF. The chain combines TRBV7-3 with TRBJ2-5; D perhaps matches TRBD2 (5 bases). The germline V gene has CDR1 SGHTA and CDR2 FQGTGA. Trimming cost V 4 bases and J 2 bases, with 8 bases left between them. This CDR3 spans 13 amino acids.

This CDR3 is CASSFLSENYGYTF. In DNA, the CDR3 is TGTGCCAGCAGCTTCTTATCAGAAAACTATGGCTACACCTTC. The rearrangement uses TRBV5-6 and TRBJ1-2, with no clear D. The germline V and J ends were trimmed by 2 bases and 2 bases, with 10 bases remaining between them. Germline values: CDR1 SGHDT, CDR2 YYEEEE. The CDR3 has 14 amino acids.

The chain carries TRBV10-3 and TRBJ2-3, with 8 bases aligning to TRBD2. The length of the CDR3 is 13 residues. V lost 9 bases and J lost 5; bases outside the gene matches: 7. The V gene's germline CDR1 is ENHRY and CDR2 SYGVKD. CDR3 DNA sequence: TGTGCCATTTTAGCGGGGATGGGAGATACGCAGTATTTT. It yields the protein CAILAGMGDTQYF.

The V call is TRBV4-1, the J call TRBJ1-1, with TRBD1 as a possible D gene (6 bases). Germline V gene data show CDR1 as MGHRA and CDR2 as YSYEKL. The CDR3 loop spans 15 amino acids. Trimming removed 4 bases from V and 3 bases from J, with 15 bases in between. The DNA of the CDR3 is TGCGCCAGCAGCCCGTTGGGGCGGGGGCACACTGAAGCTTTCTTT. The encoded protein is CASSPLGRGHTEAFF.

The chain employs TRBV9 and TRBJ1-5; TRBD1 matches at 8 bases. J lost 7 bases, V lost 0 bases, and 6 bases had no gene match. The V gene's germline CDR1 is SGDLS and CDR2 YYNGEE. CDR3 size: 15 residues. CDR3 nucleotides: TGTGCCAGCAGCGTAGGAGGGCAGGGGGCCCAGCCCCAGCATTTT. Its translation is CASSVGGQGAQPQHF.

This chain connects TRBV7-6 to TRBJ2-1; 9 nucleotides align to TRBD2. The CDR3 length is 17 residues. V lost 5 bases to trimming and J lost 0 bases; unmatched junction nucleotides: 8. Germline V lookup: CDR1 SGHVS, CDR2 FNYEAQ. CDR3 sequence (DNA): TGTGCCAGCAGCCTCTTCCTAGCGGGGTCCTCCTACAATGAGCAGTTCTTC. Translating gives CASSLFLAGSSYNEQFF.

The gene calls are TRBV5-3 and TRBJ1-1; D remains unclear. TRBV5-3 is an ORF; its function is uncertain. The CDR3 covers 15 residues. V gave up 2 bases and J gave up 0 bases, with 11 bases separating them. CDR3 sequence reads: CARSLPVLMNTEAFF. The CDR3 bases are TGTGCCAGAAGCTTACCGGTTCTTATGAACACTGAAGCTTTCTTT.

The chain carries TRBV15 and TRBJ2-6; no reliable D call. The CDR3 has 16 amino acids. The germline V and J ends were trimmed by 3 bases and 0 bases, with 9 bases remaining between them. The V gene's germline CDR1 is LNHNV and CDR2 YYDKDF (reference sequence). For the CDR3, the DNA is TGTGCCACCAGCAGCTTCCTCGTCTCTGGGGCCAACGTCCTGACTTTC. It specifies CATSSFLVSGANVLTF.